Sequencing of this TCR beta chain was carried out in a study of blood T cell repertoires in COVID-19. In the study overall: The cDNA or gDNA used as material had been derived from T cells, B-cell-depleted T cells, or PBMCs.

As originally analysed: By means of reference gene primer amplification, nucleated cell counts were estimated. Repertoires were generated with immunoSEQ multiplex PCR, while TCRdb's copy carries only in-frame clones and drops some. From that table come the V and J calls and clone size; the DNA was used to work out D and trimming. The table shows about 240,000 clones, with approximately 90% occurring only once. Two consecutive negative NP/OP PCR tests, clearance, or resolved symptoms defined Cohort 3 recovery. Trimming shortened V by 2 bases and J by 5 bases, and 12 bases separated the two germline ends. The germline CDR1 and CDR2 sequences are MDHEN and SYDVKM. The CDR3 has 15 residues.

Material: PBMCs or T cells enriched from blood (not recorded which). This sequence joins TRBV28 and TRBJ2-2; tentative D call: TRBD2 (6 bases). The sequence came from a woman aged 25-40 years who had recovered from COVID-19. The CDR3 nucleotides read TGTGCCAGCAGTTTAGGGGGGAGCCAAACCGGGGAGCTGTTTTTT. Translation: CASSLGGSQTGELFF.